The rows below give T cell receptor beta chains drawn from one sample of a study of blood T cell repertoires in COVID-19. The repertoire was sequenced with immunoSEQ multiplex PCR; TCRdb's copy has only in-frame clones and lacks some. The data show roughly 180,000 clones, with about four fifths seen just once and 9.5% to 12% held by the top ten. Sequencing was carried out using peripheral blood. The source is a woman aged 40 to 50 with COVID-19, enrolled during active disease. The CDR3 runs from the conserved cysteine through the conserved F or W. Fields, in order: CDR3 length, J gene, V gene, D gene, clone size, CDR3 DNA, CDR3 protein. D genes are given only for firm matches. Not all rows give a size; the values are once, few, many and, for expanded clones, a class.

14 TRBJ2-5 TRBV15 TRBD2 . TGTGCCACCAGCAGACCGGGGGGCCAAGAGACCCAGTACTTC CATSRPGGQETQYF
16 TRBJ1-3 TRBV27 . . TGTGCCAGCAGTTTATCGGTGGGGGCGCTTGGAAACACCATATATTTT CASSLSVGALGNTIYF
14 TRBJ2-5 TRBV2 TRBD1 many TGTGCCAGCAGTGGGGACAGCCTAATCGAGACCCAGTACTTC CASSGDSLIETQYF
15 TRBJ1-2 TRBV4-2 . once TGTGCCAGCAGCCAAGATTCGACCGGGGGGGATAATCGCACCTTC CASSQDSTGGDNRTF
15 TRBJ2-2 TRBV5-1 . . TGCGCCAGCAGCTTGGTTGGTAGGGGCACCGGGGAGCTGTTTTTT CASSLVGRGTGELFF
13 TRBJ2-3 TRBV12-5 . . TGTGCTAGTGGTTTGGGACATACAGATACGCAGTATTTT CASGLGHTDTQYF
14 TRBJ2-1 TRBV6-5 TRBD2 . TGTGCCGGGAGGGTAGCGGATCGTTACAATGAGCAGTTCTTC CAGRVADRYNEQFF
17 TRBJ2-3 TRBV18 TRBD2 . TGTGCCAGCTCACCAGGATGGGCGGGAGCGGGCGCAGATACGCAGTATTTT CASSPGWAGAGADTQYF
13 TRBJ1-1 TRBV12-3/TRBV12-4 . few TGTGCCAGCAGTCCACAGAGGAGGACTGAAGCTTTCTTT CASSPQRRTEAFF
13 TRBJ2-2 TRBV27 . . TGTGCCAGCGGCCCGATGTTCACCGGGGAGCTGTTTTTT CASGPMFTGELFF
14 TRBJ1-4 TRBV6-5 . . TGTGCCAGCAGTTATCCCCGAGGAGGAGAAAAACTGTTTTTT CASSYPRGGEKLFF
16 TRBJ1-5 TRBV18 . . TGTGCCAGCTCACGAACCGACCCCGGGGGGAATCAGCCCCAGCATTTT CASSRTDPGGNQPQHF
13 TRBJ1-2 TRBV29-1 . . TGCAGCGTCCCGGACAGCCTTAACTATGGCTACACCTTC CSVPDSLNYGYTF
14 TRBJ1-1 TRBV19 . . TGTGCCAGTACCCTCCAAGGGGGGAACACTGAAGCTTTCTTT CASTLQGGNTEAFF
16 TRBJ2-3 TRBV13 TRBD2 . TGTGCCAGCAGCCTACTAGCGGGGCCTATCACAGATACGCAGTATTTT CASSLLAGPITDTQYF
15 TRBJ1-2 TRBV28 TRBD1 . TGTGCCAGCAGTTTAGGGGGGACAGGCCTGGATGGCTACACCTTC CASSLGGTGLDGYTF